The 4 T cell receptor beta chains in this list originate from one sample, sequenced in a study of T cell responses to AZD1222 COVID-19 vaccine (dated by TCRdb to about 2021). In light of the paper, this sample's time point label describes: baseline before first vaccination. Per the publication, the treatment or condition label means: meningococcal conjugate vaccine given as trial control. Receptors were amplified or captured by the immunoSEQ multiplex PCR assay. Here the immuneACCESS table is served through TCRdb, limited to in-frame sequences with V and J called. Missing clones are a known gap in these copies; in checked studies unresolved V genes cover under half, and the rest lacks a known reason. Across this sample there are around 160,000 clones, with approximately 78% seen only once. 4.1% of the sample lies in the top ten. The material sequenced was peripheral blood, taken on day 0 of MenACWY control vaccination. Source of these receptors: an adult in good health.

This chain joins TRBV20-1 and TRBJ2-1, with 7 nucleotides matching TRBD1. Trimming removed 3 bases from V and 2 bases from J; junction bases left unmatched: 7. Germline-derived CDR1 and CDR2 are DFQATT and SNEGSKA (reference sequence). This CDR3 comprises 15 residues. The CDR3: CSASAGTAPYNEQFF. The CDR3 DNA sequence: TGCAGTGCTAGTGCTGGGACAGCCCCCTACAATGAGCAGTTCTTC.

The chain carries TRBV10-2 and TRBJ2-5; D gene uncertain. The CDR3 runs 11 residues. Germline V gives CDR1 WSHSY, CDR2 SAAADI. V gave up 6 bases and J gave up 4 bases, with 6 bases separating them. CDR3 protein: CASSPGETQYF. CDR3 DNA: TGCGCCAGCAGCCCTGGAGAGACCCAGTACTTC.

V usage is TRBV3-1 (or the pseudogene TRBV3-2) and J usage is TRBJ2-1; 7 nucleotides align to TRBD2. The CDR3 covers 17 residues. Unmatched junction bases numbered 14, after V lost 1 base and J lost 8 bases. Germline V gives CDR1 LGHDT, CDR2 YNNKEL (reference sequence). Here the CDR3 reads CASSQGRRGWEGDEQFF. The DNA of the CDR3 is TGTGCCAGCAGCCAAGGCCGTCGGGGATGGGAGGGCGATGAGCAGTTCTTC.

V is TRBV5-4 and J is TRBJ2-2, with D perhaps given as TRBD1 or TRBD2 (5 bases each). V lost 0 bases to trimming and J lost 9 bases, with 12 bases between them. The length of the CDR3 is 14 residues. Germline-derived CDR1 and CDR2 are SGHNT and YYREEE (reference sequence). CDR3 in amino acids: CASSLGFRDRELFF. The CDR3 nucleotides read TGTGCCAGCAGCTTGGGATTCCGGGACCGGGAGCTGTTTTTT.